This T cell receptor (beta chain) is drawn from a study of cytomegalovirus exposure and HLA in healthy donors. General study findings and limits: Later analysis reportedly placed an Asian-associated ancestry cluster below the approximately 730-donor mean in N-insertions.

PCR involved 60 Vbeta and 13 Jbeta primers. The table came from immunoSEQ multiplex PCR; TCRdb's copy has only in-frame clones and leaves some out. The sample includes some 140,000 clones, 72% seen only once; the top ten take roughly 4%. This clone was detected only a few times. Antigen: not known. The junction had 12 bases not matched to a gene; V was cut back by 2 bases and J by 10 bases. The CDR3 contains 15 residues. Germline CDR1 is SGHDT and CDR2 is YYEEEE. Sequencing was performed on PBMCs. The chain links TRBV5-6 to TRBJ1-2, with TRBD1 identical over 9 bases. This receptor was taken from a middle-aged man in good health and CMV-seropositive. The CDR3, as DNA: TGTGCCAGCAGCTTTTTGGACAGGGGAGGAGAAGCCTACACCTTC. Translating gives CASSFLDRGGEAYTF.